This entry is about one T cell receptor beta chain. It lacks a known antigen. The record has no base qualities; no much larger clone is one base away. This sample was included in a study of cytomegalovirus exposure and HLA in healthy donors (dated by TCRdb to about 2017). A note on the overall study: According to an earlier analysis of a few hundred of the donors, 150 million to 200 million T cells yielded over 90 million unique TCR beta sequences and about 300 Gb of sequence data. Approximately 310 gigabases of sequencing data and tens of millions of unique TCR sequences were included in an early release covering roughly 600 HLA-typed donors. Of the roughly 400 genotyped donors, 65% to 90% fell in the genetic ancestry cluster associated with self-reported Caucasian donors. The aim of the study was to test whether cataloging public T cell receptors could identify signatures of past pathogen exposure. The study profiled the T cell repertoires of hundreds of subjects by immunosequencing and related them to cytomegalovirus serostatus. Along with the approximately 700-subject first cohort, a separate validation cohort of about 110 different subjects was used. To predict cytomegalovirus infection status, the study brought together high-throughput TCR immunosequencing, statistical association of individual TCRs with disease status, and machine learning. In a later analysis, previously published TCR beta repertoires from some 640 donors were re-analyzed and high-resolution HLA genotyping was added so that TCR occurrence patterns could be studied. Rather than drawing on any new phenotypic data, the later analysis identified candidate immune exposures from TCR beta sequences and the way those sequences occurred across donors. An earlier analysis of approximately 500 of the donors applied high-throughput TCR beta sequencing to assess whether each TCR beta V gene segment acted as functional or pseudogenic. Donor age, sex, ethnicity and CMV serostatus were collected together with the repertoire data. A later genetic analysis took genome-wide SNP genotypes for about 55% of the 666 donors and used that subset as a discovery cohort. Every discovery cohort repertoire had been produced on one sequencing platform. Class I and class II HLA loci were covered by the typing at four-digit resolution. The number of typed donors differed by locus: roughly 629-640 for A, B, C, DRB1 and DQB1; about 520 for DQA1; approximately 610 for DPA1; and about 470 for DPB1. A few DR-DQ haplotypes were treated as single units for association and clustering because of strong linkage in the cohort. Among about 360 genotyped donors of the cohort, an average of about 240,000 unique TCR beta nucleotide sequences were sequenced per donor, approximately 20% of them non-productive.

The CDR3 holds 14 amino acids from the cysteine to the phenylalanine. The retained sequence is limited to the CDR3, 42 bases, with the frame set at the first base. The germline V gene (reference sequence) provides CDR1 SEHNR and CDR2 FQNEAQ. The germline V and J ends show losses of 4 bases and 4 bases respectively, and no gene match explains 4 bases of the junction. What the research found in general, with its limitations: The earlier analysis of a few hundred of the donors excluded fewer than 20 rarely observed V segments, including chromosome 9 orphons, because counts were too low. A group of highly shared sequence variants was considered likely to be a technical artifact of the sequencing pipeline. In the study, about 150 TCR beta chains were listed as associated with cytomegalovirus. An association between a missense DCLRE1C variant and V-gene and J-gene trimming of TCR beta chains was found in a later genetic analysis and replicated in an independent cohort. Most TCR sequences were observed very rarely across donors, whereas some public TCRs were present in many individuals. The cohort was sequenced for TCR beta chains only, and without alpha or paired-chain data the features that could be detected were limited. According to the authors, the approach could potentially be generalized to other disease states and immunological phenotypes. Three of the identified cytomegalovirus-associated TCR beta chains were confirmed in vitro to be specific for cytomegalovirus antigens. Compared with equally common non-associated chains, HLA-associated TCR beta chains in a later analysis were more clonally expanded and had lower generation probabilities. The classifier was reported to diagnose cytomegalovirus status with high specificity and sensitivity in both the original and validation cohorts. Linkage disequilibrium might explain the correlated functional status among segregating V segments, but an unknown experimental factor could not be ruled out. Sequencing depth was assumed to be roughly uniform across donors in the presence/absence analyses, though that assumption may not hold. In a later analysis, the rate of TCR association differed among HLA loci, with DRB1 alleles having the most associated TCRs and HLA-C alleles having the fewest. A further reported finding was that TCR beta sequences accurately predicted the HLA-A and HLA-B alleles for most subjects in the first cohort. In an earlier analysis of 587 of the donors, most TCR beta V segments appeared in productive rearrangements about 90% or about 30% of the time, broadly matching IMGT annotations. In a later analysis, several top co-occurrence clusters were reported to appear linked to parvovirus B19, influenza, CMV and Epstein-Barr virus. Because the 87-base-pair reads could not distinguish some IMGT-functional V segments, including TRBV6-2 and TRBV6-3, those segments were excluded. CMV serostatus was the only immune exposure information available for the cohort. Strong co-occurrence of HLA alleles, especially DR and DQ, made assigning TCR associations to individual alleles difficult. Because HLA typing was unavailable for some donors at each locus, only the typed subset was used in association tests. In a later genetic analysis, fewer N-insertions in productive TCRs were reported among donors in an Asian-associated ancestry cluster than the roughly 700-donor mean. A later analysis associated 15,000 to 20,000 TCR beta sequences with specific HLA alleles at a false discovery rate of 0.05. A later analysis found that most CMV-associated TCR beta chains appeared HLA-restricted, with HLA associations seemingly driven largely by CMV exposure.

The cohort comprised 670 or so healthy bone marrow donors. At the time of sampling, all cohort members were nominally healthy, though unrecorded immune exposures were likely present. The donor tested CMV seronegative, placing the donor among the 350 to 400 seronegative members of the cohort. Every donor gave a peripheral blood sample, and the peripheral blood mononuclear cells from that sample were used for TCR beta sequencing. Genomic DNA was extracted from the blood cell samples with the Qiagen DNeasy Blood Extraction Kit. The method behind the library was the immunoSEQ multiplex PCR assay. The multiplex PCR relied on a mix of 60 forward primers for TCR Vbeta segments and 13 reverse primers for TCR Jbeta segments. The CDR3 region of rearranged TCR beta genes was amplified from genomic DNA with a multiplex PCR assay. The amplified TCR beta libraries were sequenced on the Illumina HiSeq System as 87-base-pair reads. As for the authors' bioinformatics: In a later analysis, some 80 million unique TCR beta chains were counted across the 650 to 700 repertoires, and roughly 10 million of these chains were shared by at least two donors. Raw reads were error-corrected and collapsed into unique sequences by a nearest-neighbor algorithm in which closely related sequences were merged to remove PCR and sequencing errors. To assign V, D and J gene segments, CDR3 sequences were aligned to IMGT reference sequences. Each retained sequence needed at least a six-nucleotide match to both a V gene segment and a J gene segment. A rearrangement was called productive if the CDR3 had no stop codons and remained in frame with V and J, and every other rearrangement was called non-productive. Following IMGT convention, CDR3 was defined as the stretch from the second conserved V-encoded cysteine to the conserved J-encoded phenylalanine. The earlier analysis of 500 to 650 of the donors excluded any sequence lacking an unambiguous match to a single V gene segment. In an earlier analysis of around 590 of the donors, a V segment was called functional when productive rearrangements were above 56.7%, and segregating when the standard deviation between donors exceeded 5%. A statistical classification framework was built for diagnosing cytomegalovirus status from the catalog of TCR beta chain sequences. In a later analysis, V and J genes were assigned by comparing TCR nucleotide sequences against IMGT/GENE-DB human TR gene sequences. Using the TCRdist pipeline, a later analysis assigned CDR3 sequences along with most-parsimonious VDJ recombination scenarios. A later analysis defined each TCR beta chain by its CDR3 amino acid sequence plus V-gene family, and excluded reads lacking a unique V-gene family. As a way to deal with suspected cross-contamination and a sequencing artifact, a later analysis dropped more than 500 nucleotide sequences that were highly shared and had low generation probability. In a later analysis, a clonal expansion index was calculated for each public chain from normalized within-repertoire ranks of inferred template counts. In a later analysis, generation probabilities were computed using a VDJ recombination model fitted to out-of-frame rearrangements, and the results were checked against IGoR. Hypergeometric tests were used in a later analysis to score TCR-TCR, TCR-HLA and TCR-CMV co-occurrence, with a repertoire-size bias correction applied to the TCR pairs. In a later analysis, false discovery rates were estimated by permuting HLA or CMV assignments 20 times. A later analysis grouped co-occurring TCRs with DBSCAN, adding TCRdist sequence similarity when clustering within HLA-allele-positive subsets. Repertoires with fewer than 30,000 or more than 120,000 public chains, plus five repertoires with anomalous nucleotide sharing, were excluded from co-occurrence clustering. TCRdb re-hosts the immuneACCESS table, in-frame sequences only. Its copies lack some clones; in the studies checked, an unresolved V gene accounts for under half of them, and the cause for the rest is not known. V, J and clone size reflect that table, while D and trimming were determined from the DNA. This sample is represented by 120,000 to 150,000 clones; around 73% of them were singletons. The biggest ten clones account for 1.5% to 2% of the sample.

This TCR was recovered from a young woman in good health and CMV-seronegative. The sequence links TRBV7-9 to TRBJ2-5, with 9 bases aligning to TRBD1. Sequences were obtained from PBMCs. CDR3 protein: CASSYWTGAETQYF. The sequence in DNA is TGTGCCAGCAGCTATTGGACAGGGGCAGAGACCCAGTACTTC.